This T cell receptor beta chain is drawn from a study of cytomegalovirus exposure and HLA in healthy donors. PCR used 60 Vbeta primers and 13 Jbeta primers. Profiling relied on immunoSEQ multiplex PCR, and the TCRdb table lists in-frame clones only, not all of them. Among 130,000 or so clones, 60% to 80% were seen once, and the ten largest hold roughly 4%. Study findings and constraints: Sequencing depth roughly uniform across donors was assumed in presence/absence analyses. TCR beta V segments were, for the most part, productive about 90% or about 30% of the time in an earlier analysis. Researchers left out some V segments, among them TRBV6-2 and TRBV6-3, as indistinguishable.

With regard to this clone: The antigen remains undetermined.

The V end was cut by 3 bases, the J end by 2 bases, with 14 bases between. This CDR3 region has 15 residues. The germline V gene has CDR1 SNHLY and CDR2 FYNNEI. The TCR was taken from a man aged 50 to 60 in good health and CMV-seropositive. Sequences were obtained from PBMCs. V is TRBV2 and J is TRBJ2-7, with D unclear. The CDR3 region is CASSEYNVFPYEQYF. The CDR3 region has the DNA TGTGCCAGCAGTGAGTATAATGTCTTTCCCTACGAGCAGTACTTC.